This T cell receptor beta chain was documented in a study of beta chain features in type 1 diabetes (dated by TCRdb to the late 2010s). As for the study more broadly: No differences in mean age, gender distribution, total cell number or subset yield were found between patients and healthy donors. A total of roughly 100 million sorted cells were examined across all samples, and the number of cells per subset was strongly correlated with RNA yield. The study compared the TCRB repertoires of sorted circulating CD4+ T cell subsets in recently diagnosed type 1 diabetes patients with those in matched healthy donors. Regulatory and stem cell-like memory subsets were obtained from only 8 patients and roughly 8 healthy donors, while naive and central memory subsets were obtained from all 28 donors. On the study overall, not on this receptor specifically: PCR might favor shorter templates, but patient and control samples were amplified and corrected together, so any skew would affect both groups equally. Because small numbers of individuals were included in the HLA sub-analyses, any influence of HLA type on TCRB rearrangement was left unresolved. In all four CD4+ subsets, TCRB CDR3 length was moderately but significantly shorter in type 1 diabetes patients. Because cDNA was sequenced instead of genomic DNA, activated cells with high expression could be over-represented, although the groups did not differ in activation or CD3 levels. Patients with type 1 diabetes made fewer insertions and deleted more nucleotides at VDJ recombination sites, implying thymic rearrangement abnormalities. Naive, central memory and regulatory TCRB repertoires appeared to be more alike among patients than among healthy donors.

A single peripheral blood draw of around 0.11 L on average was collected from each donor into heparinised tubes. A BD FACSAria II was used to sort naive, central memory, regulatory and stem cell-like memory CD4+ T cells with a panel that included CD45RO, CCR7, CD25, CD127, CD95 and CD27. Purity was above 95% for every sorted population. Right away, PBMCs were isolated by Lymphoprep density gradient centrifugation and were stained directly, with no culture step. To minimize batch effects, samples were stained and sorted in pairs, one healthy donor with one patient per experiment. Notes on this clone: Its antigen specificity is not known. No base quality values were provided; no much bigger clone lies one nucleotide off.

The High Capacity cDNA Reverse Transcription Kit was used to reverse transcribe all of the isolated RNA, meaning that expressed TCRB transcripts were what got sequenced. Deep immunoSEQ sequencing was applied to naive, central memory and regulatory T cell samples, giving an average of roughly 3.5 million total reads per sample. Sorted cells were lysed in RLT buffer, and RNA was extracted using DNase-treated RNeasy Micro or Mini kits according to cell number. Each cell subset was processed on its own to prevent cross-contamination, while patient and healthy donor samples were processed together. TCRB sequences were amplified from cDNA with the immunoSEQ multiplex PCR, producing 87-bp fragments spanning the CDR3 region. The amplicons were sequenced using the Illumina HiSeq platform. In the paper's pipeline: PCR bias was corrected computationally using synthetic template baselines, and reads within Hamming distance 2 were collapsed, with unmergeable singletons discarded. By aligning reads against IMGT, V, D and J genes, CDR3 length, and insertions or deletions at six rearrangement sites were assigned. Clonotype counts were normalized to sorted cell number within each subset before computing true diversity and Gini coefficients with the tcR R package. The overlap coefficient, calculated on TCRB nucleotide sequences, was used to quantify repertoire sharing. Out-of-frame TCRB sequences from naive cells were analyzed as a proxy for the pre-selection repertoire. The immuneACCESS repertoire file appears here via TCRdb, limited to in-frame rearrangements. These files lack a portion of the clones; in checked studies, under half of the deficit traces to unresolved V genes, and the cause of the others is not known. For V, J and clone size, that table is used; D and trimming come from the DNA. The sample data list around 430,000 clones, and approximately 30% of these were observed just once. About 0.065% of the sample goes to the ten largest clones.

The CDR3 goes from the cysteine to the phenylalanine over 14 residues. CDR3 DNA is the only sequence kept; it has 42 bases, read in frame from the first base. The germline V gene yields ENHRY for CDR1 and SYGVKD for CDR2. Relative to germline, V is missing 10 bases and J is missing 5 bases, with 11 bases of the junction outside any gene match. This TCR was recovered from a man aged 18 to 35 in good health. The sample taken for sequencing was naive CD4+ T cells from blood. According to the study, the label for this sample's cell subset or site signals: true naive CD4+ T cells. This sequence uses TRBV10-3 and TRBJ2-5; TRBD1 lines up with 9 middle nucleotides. The sequenced DNA is TGTGCCACCTGGGACAGGGAGGCCCCCGAGACCCAGTACTTC. Its translation reads: CATWDREAPETQYF.